This T cell receptor (beta chain) was captured in a study of blood T cell repertoires in COVID-19. At the level of the study: Collection of acute and convalescent COVID-19 samples took place in the United States, Italy and Spain.

Seattle enrolled patients during active infection and tracked them longitudinally. As handled by the study authors: Estimated nucleated cell counts came from reference gene primer amplification. Clones were sequenced by immunoSEQ multiplex PCR, and TCRdb holds only the in-frame ones, with some missing. From that table come the V and J calls and clone size; the DNA was used to work out D and trimming. The sample includes about 170,000 clones, approximately 90% of them seen just once. The CDR3 extends over 16 amino acids. Germline V lookup: CDR1 SGHRS, CDR2 YFSETQ. The germline V and J ends were trimmed by 4 bases and 2 bases, with 16 bases remaining between them.

The sequence derives from a young man with COVID-19, enrolled during active disease. What was sequenced was peripheral blood. The rearrangement joins TRBV5-1 to TRBJ2-1, with TRBD2 as a possible D gene (6 bases). CDR3: CASSGGDSTPYNEQFF. CDR3 sequence (DNA): TGCGCCAGCAGCGGCGGGGACTCTACCCCCTACAATGAGCAGTTCTTC.